This T cell receptor beta chain was captured in a study of T-cell reconstitution after alpha-beta-depleted transplantation in children. Unique molecular identifiers were incorporated into the prepared TCRbeta library. MiXCR was run by TCRdb on the PCR reads, yielding one entry per CDR3 protein. This repertoire shows roughly 90,000 distinct CDR3 sequences, 9% to 15% found once; its top ten account for over 11%. CDR1 is LGHNA, CDR2 YSLEER, per germline. The V and J ends lost 4 bases and 3 bases, in that order; junction bases with no gene match: 8. CDR3 length: 16 amino acids. This clonotype was seen repeatedly, ten times or more.

Sequencing used PBMCs from the stem cell graft donor, obtained from the stem cell graft. The genes are TRBV4-3 and TRBJ2-7; 11 positions match TRBD2. This receptor was taken from a human donor who donated a stem cell graft to a child with inherited bone marrow failure. CDR3 protein: CASSPGLAGLSYEQYF. In DNA form, the CDR3 reads TGCGCCAGCAGCCCCGGACTAGCGGGCTTGAGCTACGAGCAGTACTTC.